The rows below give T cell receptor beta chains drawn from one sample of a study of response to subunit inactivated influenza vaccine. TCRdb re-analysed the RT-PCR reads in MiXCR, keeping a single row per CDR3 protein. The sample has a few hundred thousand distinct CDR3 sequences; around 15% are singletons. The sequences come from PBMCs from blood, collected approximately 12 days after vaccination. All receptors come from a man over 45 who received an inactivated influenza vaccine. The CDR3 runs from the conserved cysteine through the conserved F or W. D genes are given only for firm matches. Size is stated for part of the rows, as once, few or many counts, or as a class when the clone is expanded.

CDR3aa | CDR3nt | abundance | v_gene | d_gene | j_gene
CASSQDPQGTGEQYF | TGTGCCAGCAGCCAAGATCCGCAGGGAACGGGCGAGCAGTACTTC | NA | TRBV3-1 | NA | TRBJ2-7
CASSLRSGELFF | TGTGCCAGCAGCTTGAGATCCGGGGAGCTGTTTTTT | many | TRBV7-8 | NA | TRBJ2-2
CSARASRGGLDTQYF | TGCAGTGCTAGAGCGTCGCGGGGGGGCTTGGATACGCAGTATTTT | NA | TRBV20-1 | TRBD2 | TRBJ2-3
CAIGDIVNANTGELFF | TGTGCCATCGGGGACATCGTGAACGCGAACACCGGGGAGCTGTTTTTT | NA | TRBV10-3 | NA | TRBJ2-2
CASSLAGLHGELFF | TGTGCCAGCAGTTTAGCAGGGCTGCACGGGGAGCTGTTTTTT | NA | TRBV27 | NA | TRBJ2-2
CASSSRGFGETQYF | TGTGCCAGCAGCTCCAGGGGATTCGGAGAGACCCAGTACTTC | few | TRBV7-8 | NA | TRBJ2-5
CASSLEIGGRWNTEAFF | TGTGCCAGCAGCTTAGAAATCGGGGGCCGTTGGAACACTGAAGCTTTCTTT | NA | TRBV11-2 | NA | TRBJ1-1
CASTLRGAGANVLTF | TGTGCCAGCACCTTGCGGGGGGCTGGGGCCAACGTCCTGACTTTC | few | TRBV2 | TRBD2 | TRBJ2-6
CASSLWTATGELFF | TGTGCCAGCAGCCTATGGACTGCGACCGGGGAGCTGTTTTTT | many | TRBV12-3/TRBV12-4 | NA | TRBJ2-2
CASSLAKLVNEQFF | TGTGCCAGCAGCTTAGCGAAACTCGTCAATGAGCAGTTCTTC | many | TRBV7-2 | NA | TRBJ2-1
CASSLMGMVSNQPQHF | TGTGCCAGCAGCTTAATGGGGATGGTAAGCAATCAGCCCCAGCATTTT | NA | TRBV7-2 | NA | TRBJ1-5
CASGTTGVPEAFF | TGTGCCAGCGGGACGACAGGGGTCCCTGAAGCTTTCTTT | NA | TRBV27 | TRBD1 | TRBJ1-1
CASSLGENTIYF | TGTGCCAGCAGCCTAGGGGAAAACACCATATATTTT | many | TRBV12-3/TRBV12-4 | NA | TRBJ1-3
CASSQRTGSYQETQYF | TGTGCCAGCAGTCAGAGGACAGGGTCATACCAAGAGACCCAGTACTTC | few | TRBV12-3/TRBV12-4 | TRBD1 | TRBJ2-5
CAISEFSGYEQFF | TGTGCCATCAGTGAGTTTAGTGGTTACGAGCAGTTCTTC | NA | TRBV10-3 | NA | TRBJ2-1
CASSLATGGPDEQFF | TGTGCCAGCAGCTTAGCTACGGGGGGGCCTGATGAGCAGTTCTTC | few | TRBV7-9 | TRBD2 | TRBJ2-1
CASSLTSPVKDTQYF | TGTGCCAGCAGCTTAACTAGCCCTGTAAAAGATACGCAGTATTTT | NA | TRBV7-2 | NA | TRBJ2-3
CASSSEDYGSTDTQYF | TGTGCCAGCAGCTCGGAGGACTATGGAAGCACAGATACGCAGTATTTT | few | TRBV7-8 | NA | TRBJ2-3
CASSVDGPYGPYNEQFF | TGTGCCAGCAGCGTAGACGGGCCGTACGGCCCCTACAATGAGCAGTTCTTC | NA | TRBV9 | NA | TRBJ2-1
CASRGQGVNTEAFF | TGTGCCAGCAGGGGACAGGGAGTGAACACTGAAGCTTTCTTT | few | TRBV6-1 | TRBD1 | TRBJ1-1
CASSLESMADTGELFF | TGTGCCAGCAGCTTAGAAAGCATGGCGGACACCGGGGAGCTGTTTTTT | many | TRBV11-2 | NA | TRBJ2-2
CATSRDRLVGEQYF | TGTGCCACCAGCAGAGATAGACTGGTCGGGGAGCAGTACTTC | few | TRBV15 | NA | TRBJ2-7
CAIRTTSSSYEQYF | TGTGCCATCAGGACAACTAGCAGCTCCTACGAGCAGTACTTC | few | TRBV10-3 | NA | TRBJ2-7
CASTGQANVLTF | TGTGCCAGCACTGGACAGGCCAACGTCCTGACTTTC | NA | TRBV21-1 | NA | TRBJ2-6
CASSLDYRGHDYGYTF | TGTGCCAGCAGCTTAGATTACAGGGGGCATGACTATGGCTACACCTTC | NA | TRBV7-2 | TRBD1 | TRBJ1-2
CSARPWTRGTYNSPLHF | TGCAGTGCTAGACCTTGGACGAGGGGGACTTATAATTCACCCCTCCACTTT | few | TRBV20-1 | NA | TRBJ1-6
CATSGAPPGNEQFF | TGTGCCACCAGTGGGGCTCCCCCGGGCAATGAGCAGTTCTTC | many | TRBV24-1 | NA | TRBJ2-1
CSAPGSGRLNNEQFF | TGCAGTGCGCCCGGTAGCGGGAGGCTCAACAATGAGCAGTTCTTC | NA | TRBV20-1 | TRBD2 | TRBJ2-1
CSVAGYSNQPQHF | TGCAGCGTTGCAGGCTATAGCAATCAGCCCCAGCATTTT | NA | TRBV29-1 | NA | TRBJ1-5
CASSYGLAGGQKETQYF | TGTGCCAGCAGTTATGGACTAGCGGGGGGTCAGAAAGAGACCCAGTACTTC | few | TRBV6-5 | TRBD2 | TRBJ2-5
CASSQEGYRGDEQFF | TGCGCCAGCAGCCAAGAGGGGTATCGGGGGGATGAGCAGTTCTTC | few | TRBV4-3 | TRBD2 | TRBJ2-1
CASSRSGTGYAFF | TGTGCCAGCAGCCGATCCGGGACAGGGTACGCTTTCTTT | many | TRBV3-1 | TRBD1 | TRBJ1-1
CASNPGRGSTDTQYF | TGTGCCAGCAACCCGGGCAGGGGAAGCACAGATACGCAGTATTTT | NA | TRBV6-2/TRBV6-3 | NA | TRBJ2-3
CASTDTSQETQYF | TGTGCCAGTACTGACACCTCCCAAGAGACCCAGTACTTC | few | TRBV28 | NA | TRBJ2-5
CASSFRGETGYTF | TGCGCCAGCAGCTTCAGGGGGGAGACGGGCTACACCTTC | NA | TRBV5-1 | TRBD1 | TRBJ1-2
CASSQPETGYTDTQYF | TGTGCCAGCAGTCAACCCGAGACAGGATACACAGATACGCAGTATTTT | NA | TRBV5-6 | NA | TRBJ2-3
CASSLAGTSMADTQYF | TGCGCCAGCAGCTTGGCCGGGACTAGCATGGCAGATACGCAGTATTTT | few | TRBV5-1 | TRBD2 | TRBJ2-3
CSVGGNEQFF | TGCAGCGTTGGGGGAAATGAGCAGTTCTTC | NA | TRBV29-1 | NA | TRBJ2-1
CASSRRANFNEQFF | TGTGCCAGCAGCCGGAGGGCTAACTTCAATGAGCAGTTCTTC | NA | TRBV12-3/TRBV12-4 | NA | TRBJ2-1
CASSLDTGGAYGYTF | TGTGCCAGCAGCTTAGATACAGGTGGGGCCTATGGCTACACCTTC | NA | TRBV11-2 | NA | TRBJ1-2
CASSQGHNEQFF | TGTGCCAGCAGCCAAGGGCACAATGAGCAGTTCTTC | few | TRBV3-1 | NA | TRBJ2-1
CASSGQGSSGNTIYF | TGTGCCAGCAGCGGACAGGGAAGCTCTGGAAACACCATATATTTT | NA | TRBV9 | TRBD1 | TRBJ1-3
CASRLEGADTQYF | TGCGCCAGCAGATTGGAGGGGGCAGATACGCAGTATTTT | few | TRBV5-1 | NA | TRBJ2-3
CASSLVRGTVSGNTIYF | TGTGCCAGCAGCTTAGTACGAGGGACAGTCTCTGGAAACACCATATATTTT | few | TRBV7-8 | TRBD1 | TRBJ1-3
CASSQDQGLTYEQYF | TGCGCCAGCAGCCAAGATCAGGGCCTAACCTACGAGCAGTACTTC | few | TRBV4-3 | NA | TRBJ2-7
CASSYYSWGDTQYF | TGTGCCAGCAGTTACTACTCCTGGGGGGATACGCAGTATTTT | NA | TRBV6-5 | NA | TRBJ2-3
CASRQGESKETQYF | TGTGCCAGCCGACAGGGGGAGTCCAAAGAGACCCAGTACTTC | NA | TRBV5-5 | TRBD1 | TRBJ2-5
CASSITGTSGEDTQYF | TGTGCCAGCAGCATCACCGGGACTAGCGGGGAGGATACGCAGTATTTT | NA | TRBV11-2 | TRBD2 | TRBJ2-3
CASSLYGTSSTDTQYF | TGTGCCAGCAGCCTCTATGGGACTAGTAGCACAGATACGCAGTATTTT | few | TRBV6-2/TRBV6-3 | TRBD2 | TRBJ2-3
CASSLELNTGELFF | TGCGCCAGCAGCTTGGAACTTAACACCGGGGAGCTGTTTTTT | few | TRBV5-1 | NA | TRBJ2-2
CASSSVPRGGDSYQETQYF | TGTGCCAGCAGTTCAGTCCCTCGGGGAGGAGATTCGTACCAAGAGACCCAGTACTTC | NA | TRBV12-3/TRBV12-4 | NA | TRBJ2-5
CASSSGRDGYTF | TGTGCCAGCAGCTCTGGACGGGATGGCTACACCTTC | NA | TRBV4-2 | NA | TRBJ1-2
CASSLAGGRGQPQHF | TGCGCCAGCAGCTTAGCAGGGGGTCGGGGTCAGCCCCAGCATTTT | NA | TRBV4-1 | TRBD1 | TRBJ1-5
CASSLLAGRNQPQHF | TGTGCCAGCAGCCTCCTGGCAGGCCGCAATCAGCCCCAGCATTTT | many | TRBV7-8 | NA | TRBJ1-5